Sequencing of this T cell receptor beta chain was carried out in a study of molecular identifiers for immune sequencing clone quantification. Libraries from naive CD8 cells were generated from approximately 20,000 to 980,000 sorted cells (with 10%, 30% or 50% RNA). Sorting defined naive CD8 T cells as CD8+CD4-CCR7+CD45RA+. With respect to this clonotype: Its target is not known.

Both previously described methods and listed TCR primers were employed to make bulk TCR libraries. TCRdb independently ran MiXCR on the PCR reads; one entry per CDR3 protein. The table lists about 35,000 distinct CDR3 sequences, approximately 19% of them singletons. V gave up 5 bases and J gave up 2 bases; unmatched junction bases: 9. This CDR3 contains 15 residues. Germline V CDR1 and CDR2: MNHEY, SMNVEV (reference sequence). General study points: Clonotypes topping 20 RNA copies carried over 98% of effector molecules but under 1% of naive ones.

Material: naive CD8+ T cells from blood, with Jurkat cell RNA spiked in. Stated subset: FACS-sorted CD8+CD4-CCR7+CD45RA+ naive T cells. The chain joins TRBV27 to TRBJ2-7, with 7 bases lining up with TRBD2. The TCR originated in a human donor in good health. Some libraries in this study had Jurkat cell RNA spiked in. The DNA for the CDR3 is TGTGCCAGCAGTCCAGCCGGGGGGTCCCCCTACGAGCAGTACTTC. It is translated as CASSPAGGSPYEQYF.